The clone carrying this T cell receptor (beta chain) was found many times. TCRdb used MiXCR to reprocess the RACE reads, holding one entry per CDR3 protein. The sample lists roughly 100,000 distinct CDR3 sequences, over 7.5% occurring once. This sample is part of a study of human T cells and chemical hapten exposure. Time point denoted: patch test 2, 6 weeks after DPC sensitization. Treatment here: therapeutic diphenylcyclopropenone sensitization with weekly scalp DPC. Germline CDR1 reads MDHEN; CDR2 reads SYDVKM. V dropped 2 bases and J dropped 0 bases, with 20 bases sitting between them. This CDR3 is built from 19 residues.

The sequence came from a woman between 40 and 50 years old with alopecia areata. Some clones in this sample may be carry-over from other donors' samples. The sequenced sample was whole blood, obtained in connection with sensitization to the hapten diphenylcyclopropenone (DPC). This chain uses TRBV28 with TRBJ2-4; no clear D gene. CDR3 sequence reads: CASSLVRQRIQLAKNIQYF. CDR3 bases: TGTGCCAGCAGTTTAGTGCGGCAGAGAATCCAGCTAGCCAAAAACATTCAGTACTTC.